This TCR beta chain was captured in a study of blood T cell repertoires in COVID-19. Study-wide background: Both acute and convalescent COVID-19 samples were obtained from the United States, Italy and Spain. The cDNA or gDNA used as material had been derived from T cells, B-cell-depleted T cells, or PBMCs.

Authors' processing steps: Quantification of nucleated cells was approximated via reference gene primer amplification. Only in-frame clones appear in the TCRdb table, and some are missing; sequencing was by immunoSEQ multiplex PCR. That table supplies the V and J calls and clone size; D and trimming were determined from the DNA. The sample has over 110,000 clones; about nine tenths are singletons. Germline V gene lookup returns CDR1 MNHEY and CDR2 SVGAGI. The length of the CDR3 is 14 residues. J was trimmed by 4 bases and V by 5 bases; bases with no gene match: 5. Sample: peripheral blood. The gene calls are TRBV6-5 and TRBJ1-5, with 7 nucleotides matching TRBD1. The receptor's source is a human donor in a cohort sampled during active COVID-19. Here the CDR3 DNA reads TGTGCCAGCAGTCCGACAGGGCCAAATCAGCCCCAGCATTTT. Its translation: CASSPTGPNQPQHF.